The subject of this entry is one T cell receptor beta chain. The target antigen is unknown. Produced via immunoSEQ multiplex PCR; TCRdb's table is partial and in-frame only. Of tens of thousands of clones listed, approximately 87% were seen once; the top ten hold approximately 7%. This CDR3 comprises 17 residues. Germline CDR1 WNHNN, CDR2 SYGVQD (reference sequence). The ends were cut back, 2 bases at V and 0 bases at J, with 11 bases in the middle. The data are from a study of T cell responses to AZD1222 COVID-19 vaccine. Across the whole study: Doses given second, at about 4 or about 12 weeks, were pooled. Findings and caveats of the study: CD4 TCRs linked to vaccination spanned spike, dominating at 160-218 and 743-854. Females made up more of the donors, who were largely white British, and clonal diversity may have come out too low. The study identified only five to seven AZD1222 recipients as seropositive at baseline.

The chain links TRBV10-1 to TRBJ2-6; D is unclear. This TCR was sampled from an adult in good health. This specimen consisted of peripheral blood, obtained on day 0 of AZD1222 vaccination. The CDR3 is CASSESSVGSGANVLTF. The CDR3 bases are TGCGCCAGCAGTGAGAGTTCGGTAGGCTCTGGGGCCAACGTCCTGACTTTC.